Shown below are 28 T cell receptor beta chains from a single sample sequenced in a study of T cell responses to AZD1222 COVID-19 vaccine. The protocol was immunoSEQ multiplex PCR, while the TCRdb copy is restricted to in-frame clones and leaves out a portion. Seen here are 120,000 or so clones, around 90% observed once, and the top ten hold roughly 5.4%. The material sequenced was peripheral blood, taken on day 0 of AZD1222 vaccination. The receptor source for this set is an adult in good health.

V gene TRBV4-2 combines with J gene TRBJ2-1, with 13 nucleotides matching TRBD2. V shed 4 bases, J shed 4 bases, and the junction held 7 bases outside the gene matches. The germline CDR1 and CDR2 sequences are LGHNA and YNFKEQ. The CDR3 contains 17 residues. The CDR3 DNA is TGTGCCAGCAGCCCGACCCCGGGACTAGCGGGGTACAATGAGCAGTTCTTC. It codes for CASSPTPGLAGYNEQFF.

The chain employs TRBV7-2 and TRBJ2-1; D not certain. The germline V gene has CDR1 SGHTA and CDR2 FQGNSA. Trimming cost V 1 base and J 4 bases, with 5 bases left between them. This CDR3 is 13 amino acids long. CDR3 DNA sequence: TGTGCCAGCAGCTTAGTGGCGTACAATGAGCAGTTCTTC. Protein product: CASSLVAYNEQFF.

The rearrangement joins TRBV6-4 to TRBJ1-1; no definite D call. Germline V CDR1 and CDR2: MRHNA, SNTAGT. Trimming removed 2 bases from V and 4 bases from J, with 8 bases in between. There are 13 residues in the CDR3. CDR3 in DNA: TGTGCCAGCAGTGACGGGGTCAGCACTGAAGCTTTCTTT. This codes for CASSDGVSTEAFF.

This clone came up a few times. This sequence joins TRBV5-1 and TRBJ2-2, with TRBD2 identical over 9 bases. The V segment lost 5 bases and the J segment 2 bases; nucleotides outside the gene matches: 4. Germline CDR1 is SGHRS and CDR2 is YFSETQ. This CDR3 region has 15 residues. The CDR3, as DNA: TGCGCCAGCAGGAGACTAGCGGATAACACCGGGGAGCTGTTTTTT. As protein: CASRRLADNTGELFF.

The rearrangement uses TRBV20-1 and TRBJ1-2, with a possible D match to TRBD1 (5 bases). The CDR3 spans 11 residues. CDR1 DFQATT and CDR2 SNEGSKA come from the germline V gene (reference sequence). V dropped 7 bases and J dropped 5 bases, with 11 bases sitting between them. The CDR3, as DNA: TGCAGTGGGTCGGGGACGTATGGCTACACCTTC. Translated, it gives CSGSGTYGYTF.

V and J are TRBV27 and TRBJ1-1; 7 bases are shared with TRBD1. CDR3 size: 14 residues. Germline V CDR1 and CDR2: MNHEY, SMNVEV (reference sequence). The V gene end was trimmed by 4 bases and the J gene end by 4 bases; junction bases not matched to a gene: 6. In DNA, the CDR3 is TGTGCCAGCAGTTCCTGGACAGGAGTCACTGAAGCTTTCTTT. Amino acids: CASSSWTGVTEAFF.

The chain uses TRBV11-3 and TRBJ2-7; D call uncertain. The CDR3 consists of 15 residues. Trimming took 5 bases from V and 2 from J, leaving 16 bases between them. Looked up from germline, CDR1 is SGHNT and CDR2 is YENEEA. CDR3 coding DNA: TGTGCCAGCAGCCACCGTGCTGGGCCGGCCTACGAGCAGTACTTC. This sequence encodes CASSHRAGPAYEQYF.

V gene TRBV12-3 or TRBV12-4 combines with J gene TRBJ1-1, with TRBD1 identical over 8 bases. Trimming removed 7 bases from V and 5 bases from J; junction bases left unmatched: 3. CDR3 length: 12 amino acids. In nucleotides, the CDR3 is TGTGCCAGCACCTACAGGGGGACTGAAGCTTTCTTT. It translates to CASTYRGTEAFF.

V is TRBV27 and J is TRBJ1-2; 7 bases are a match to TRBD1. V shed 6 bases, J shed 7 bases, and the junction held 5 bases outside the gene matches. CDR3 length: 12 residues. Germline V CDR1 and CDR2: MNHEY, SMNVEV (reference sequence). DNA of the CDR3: TGTGCCAGCAGCCCAGGGGGGTTTGGCTACACCTTC. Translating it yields CASSPGGFGYTF.

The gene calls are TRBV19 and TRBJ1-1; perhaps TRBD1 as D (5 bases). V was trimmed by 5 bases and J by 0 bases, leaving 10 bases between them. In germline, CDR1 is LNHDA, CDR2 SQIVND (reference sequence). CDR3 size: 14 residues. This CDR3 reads CASSPGTMNTEAFF. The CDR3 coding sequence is TGTGCCAGTAGTCCAGGGACCATGAACACTGAAGCTTTCTTT.

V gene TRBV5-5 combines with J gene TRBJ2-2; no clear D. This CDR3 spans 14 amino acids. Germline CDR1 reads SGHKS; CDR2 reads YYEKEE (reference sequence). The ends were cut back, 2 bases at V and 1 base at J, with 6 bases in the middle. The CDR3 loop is CASSFAQNTGELFF. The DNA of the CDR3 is TGTGCCAGCAGCTTTGCACAGAACACCGGGGAGCTGTTTTTT.

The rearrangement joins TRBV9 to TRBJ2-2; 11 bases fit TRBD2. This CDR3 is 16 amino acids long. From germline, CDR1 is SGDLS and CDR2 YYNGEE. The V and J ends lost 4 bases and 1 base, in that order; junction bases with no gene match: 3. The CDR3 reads CASSTGTSGNTGELFF. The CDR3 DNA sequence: TGTGCCAGCAGCACCGGGACTAGCGGGAACACCGGGGAGCTGTTTTTT. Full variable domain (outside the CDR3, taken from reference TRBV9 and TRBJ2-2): DSGVTQTPKHLITATGQRVTLRCSPRSGDLSVYWYQQSLDQGLQFLIQYYNGEERAKGNILERFSAQQFPDLHSELNLSSLELGDSALYFCASSTGTSGNTGELFFGEGSRLTVL.

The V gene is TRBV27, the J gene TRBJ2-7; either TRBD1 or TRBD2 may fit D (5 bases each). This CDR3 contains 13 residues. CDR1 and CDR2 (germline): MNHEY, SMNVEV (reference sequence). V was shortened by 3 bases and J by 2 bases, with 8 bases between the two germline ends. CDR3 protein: CASSFRDPYEQYF. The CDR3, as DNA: TGTGCCAGCAGTTTTAGGGACCCCTACGAGCAGTACTTC.

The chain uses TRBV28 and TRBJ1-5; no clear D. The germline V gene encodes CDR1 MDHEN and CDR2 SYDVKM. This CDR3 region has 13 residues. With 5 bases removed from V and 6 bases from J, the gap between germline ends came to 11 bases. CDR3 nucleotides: TGTGCCAGCAGTCTGGGCTTCATTCAGCCCCAGCATTTT. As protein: CASSLGFIQPQHF.

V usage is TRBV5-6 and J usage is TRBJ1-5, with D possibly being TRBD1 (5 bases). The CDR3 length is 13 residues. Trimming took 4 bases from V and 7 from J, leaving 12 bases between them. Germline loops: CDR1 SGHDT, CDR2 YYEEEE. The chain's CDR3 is CASSQGRTQPQHF. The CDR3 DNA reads TGTGCCAGCAGCCAGGGACGAACGCAGCCCCAGCATTTT.

CDR3 DNA sequence: TGTGCCAGCAGCCAAGGGTTACATACGCAGTATTTT. Protein: CASSQGLHTQYF. The chain carries TRBV14 and TRBJ2-3; D uncertain. With 1 base removed from V and 7 bases from J, the gap between germline ends came to 6 bases. CDR1 and CDR2 (germline): SGHDN, FVKESK. CDR3 length: 12 residues.

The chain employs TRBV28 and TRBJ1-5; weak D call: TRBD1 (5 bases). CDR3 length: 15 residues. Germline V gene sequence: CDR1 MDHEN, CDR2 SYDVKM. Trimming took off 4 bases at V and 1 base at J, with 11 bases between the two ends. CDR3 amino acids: CASSSLGVSNQPQHF. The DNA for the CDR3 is TGTGCCAGCAGTTCGCTGGGGGTGAGCAATCAGCCCCAGCATTTT.

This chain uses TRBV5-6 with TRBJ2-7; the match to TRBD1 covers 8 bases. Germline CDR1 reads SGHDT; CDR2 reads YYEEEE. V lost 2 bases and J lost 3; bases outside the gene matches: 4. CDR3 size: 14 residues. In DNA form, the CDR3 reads TGTGCCAGCAGCTTCCAGGGGGCGATCTACGAGCAGTACTTC. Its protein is CASSFQGAIYEQYF.

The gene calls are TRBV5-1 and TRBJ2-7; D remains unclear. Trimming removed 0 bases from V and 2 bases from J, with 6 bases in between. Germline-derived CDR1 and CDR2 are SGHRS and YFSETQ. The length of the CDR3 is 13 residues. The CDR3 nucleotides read TGCGCCAGCAGCTTGGCCCCAACCTACGAGCAGTACTTC. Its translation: CASSLAPTYEQYF.

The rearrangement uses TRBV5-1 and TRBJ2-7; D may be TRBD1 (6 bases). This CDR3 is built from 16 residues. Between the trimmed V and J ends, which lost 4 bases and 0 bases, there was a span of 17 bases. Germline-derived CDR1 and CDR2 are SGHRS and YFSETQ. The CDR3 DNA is TGCGCCAGCAGCCAGGGGCCTGACAGCGTCTCCTACGAGCAGTACTTC. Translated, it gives CASSQGPDSVSYEQYF.

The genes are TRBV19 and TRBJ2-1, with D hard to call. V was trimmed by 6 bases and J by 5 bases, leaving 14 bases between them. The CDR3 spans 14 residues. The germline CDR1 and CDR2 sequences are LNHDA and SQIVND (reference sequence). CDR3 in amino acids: CASSPVLTHNEQFF. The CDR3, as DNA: TGTGCCAGTAGCCCTGTCTTAACCCACAATGAGCAGTTCTTC. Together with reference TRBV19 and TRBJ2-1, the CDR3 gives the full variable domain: DGGITQSPKYLFRKEGQNVTLSCEQNLNHDAMYWYRQDPGQGLRLIYYSQIVNDFQKGDIAEGYSVSREKKESFPLTVTSAQKNPTAFYLCASSPVLTHNEQFFGPGTRLTVL.

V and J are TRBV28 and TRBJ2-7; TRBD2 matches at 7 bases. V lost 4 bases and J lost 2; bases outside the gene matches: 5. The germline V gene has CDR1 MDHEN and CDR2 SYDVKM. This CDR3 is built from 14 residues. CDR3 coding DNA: TGTGCCAGCAGTTCCCTAGCGGTTGCCTACGAGCAGTACTTC. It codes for CASSSLAVAYEQYF.

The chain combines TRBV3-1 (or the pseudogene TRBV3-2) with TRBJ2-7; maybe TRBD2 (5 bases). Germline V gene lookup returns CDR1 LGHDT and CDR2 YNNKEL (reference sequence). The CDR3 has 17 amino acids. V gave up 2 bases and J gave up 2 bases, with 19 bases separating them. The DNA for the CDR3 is TGTGCCAGCAGCCAATGGGCAGGAATCGGAGGACCCTACGAGCAGTACTTC. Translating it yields CASSQWAGIGGPYEQYF.

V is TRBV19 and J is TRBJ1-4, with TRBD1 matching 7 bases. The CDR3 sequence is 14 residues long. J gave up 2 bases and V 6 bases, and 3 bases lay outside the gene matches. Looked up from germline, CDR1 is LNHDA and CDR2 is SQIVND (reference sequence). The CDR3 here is CASRHRGTNEKLFF. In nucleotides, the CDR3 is TGTGCCAGTAGACACAGGGGTACTAATGAAAAACTGTTTTTT.

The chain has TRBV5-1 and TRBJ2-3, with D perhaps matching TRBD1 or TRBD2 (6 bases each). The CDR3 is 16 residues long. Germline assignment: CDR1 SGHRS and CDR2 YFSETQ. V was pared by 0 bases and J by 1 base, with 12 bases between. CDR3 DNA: TGCGCCAGCAGCTTGGGAGGGGGGACTGGCACAGATACGCAGTATTTT. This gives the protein CASSLGGGTGTDTQYF.

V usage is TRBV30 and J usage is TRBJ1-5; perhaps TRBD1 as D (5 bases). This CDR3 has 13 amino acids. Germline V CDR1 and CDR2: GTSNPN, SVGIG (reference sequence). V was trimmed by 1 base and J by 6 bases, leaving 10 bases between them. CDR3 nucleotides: TGTGCCTGGAGTGGTCAGGGAGGTCAGCCCCAGCATTTT. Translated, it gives CAWSGQGGQPQHF.

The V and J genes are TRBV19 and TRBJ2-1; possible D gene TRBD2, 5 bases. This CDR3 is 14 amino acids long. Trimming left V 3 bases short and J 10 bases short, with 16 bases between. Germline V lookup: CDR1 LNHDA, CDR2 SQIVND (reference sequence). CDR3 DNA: TGTGCCAGTAGTATTATCTCGGCTAGCCGCGAGCAGTTCTTC. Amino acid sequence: CASSIISASREQFF.

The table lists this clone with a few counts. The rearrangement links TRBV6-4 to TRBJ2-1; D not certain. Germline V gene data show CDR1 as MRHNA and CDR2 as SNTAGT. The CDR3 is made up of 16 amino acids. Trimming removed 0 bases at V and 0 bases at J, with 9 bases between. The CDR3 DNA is TGTGCCAGCAGTGACTCGTCGGTTAGCTCCTACAATGAGCAGTTCTTC. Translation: CASSDSSVSSYNEQFF.